These 14 T cell receptor beta chains originate from one sample sequenced in a study of T cell repertoires in cytomegalovirus infection. TCRdb fed the reads into MiXCR, producing one record per CDR3 protein. Counted here are 200,000 to 300,000 distinct CDR3 sequences, over 9% occurring once; the ten biggest clones make up approximately 1.8%. Sequencing was performed on PBMCs. These receptors all stem from a human donor in good health (CMV status not recorded). Some clones in this sample may be carry-over from other donors' samples.

This clonotype was seen many times. The chain links TRBV7-2 to TRBJ2-7, with 8 nucleotides matching TRBD1. The germline CDR1 and CDR2 sequences are SGHTA and FQGNSA. J lost 3 bases, V lost 5 bases, and 6 bases had no gene match. The length of the CDR3 is 14 residues. The CDR3 DNA reads TGTGCCAGCAGCCCGAGGACAGGGATCTACGAGCAGTACTTC. Its translation: CASSPRTGIYEQYF.

At least ten counts were recorded for this clonotype. The rearrangement links TRBV11-3 to TRBJ2-1; perhaps TRBD2 as D (6 bases). V dropped 0 bases and J dropped 7 bases, with 13 bases sitting between them. Per germline, CDR1 SGHNT and CDR2 YENEEA. The CDR3 runs 15 residues. The CDR3 region is CASSLDGSGANEQFF. CDR3 DNA: TGTGCCAGCAGCTTAGACGGGAGTGGGGCGAATGAGCAGTTCTTC.

At least ten counts were recorded for this clonotype. The chain couples TRBV7-2 to TRBJ2-1; 9 nucleotides align to TRBD2. The CDR3 sequence is 15 residues long. J gave up 8 bases and V 2 bases, and 7 bases lay outside the gene matches. In germline, CDR1 is SGHTA, CDR2 FQGNSA. The CDR3 region is CASSLLLGGGDEQFF. DNA for the CDR3: TGTGCCAGCAGCTTACTTTTGGGCGGGGGGGATGAGCAGTTCTTC.

Many counts were recorded for this clonotype. The chain has TRBV7-2 and TRBJ2-5; possible D gene TRBD2, 5 bases. Looked up from germline, CDR1 is SGHTA and CDR2 is FQGNSA. V shed 5 bases and J shed 4 bases, with 11 bases lying between them. The CDR3 is made up of 13 amino acids. In nucleotides, the CDR3 is TGTGCCAGCAGCAAAGGCGAGGGAGAGACCCAGTACTTC. Translated: CASSKGEGETQYF. The entire variable domain, with the rest obtained from reference TRBV7-2 and TRBJ2-5, is as follows: GAGVSQSPSNKVTEKGKDVELRCDPISGHTALYWYRQSLGQGLEFLIYFQGNSAPDKSGLPSDRFSAERTGGSVSTLTIQRTQQEDSAVYLCASSKGEGETQYFGPGTRLLVL.

At least ten counts were recorded for this clonotype. The chain joins TRBV28 to TRBJ1-2; D is uncertain. CDR1 is MDHEN, CDR2 SYDVKM, per germline. V shed 6 bases and J shed 3 bases, with 14 bases lying between them. This CDR3 has 14 residues. CDR3 region: CASSPPRRDYGYTF. The CDR3 bases are TGTGCCAGCAGCCCGCCCCGGCGGGACTATGGCTACACCTTC.

The chain couples TRBV20-1 to TRBJ2-3; D is ambiguous. V lost 0 bases and J 6 bases, leaving 22 bases between the germline ends. The CDR3 has 17 amino acids. Germline V gene lookup returns CDR1 DFQATT and CDR2 SNEGSKA (reference sequence). For the CDR3, the DNA is TGCAGTGCTAGAGATCTCCCAACCACCAGCCCCGGGGATACGCAGTATTTT. Its protein product is CSARDLPTTSPGDTQYF.

The V call is TRBV24-1, the J call TRBJ2-7; weak D call: TRBD2 (5 bases). The V and J ends lost 4 bases and 4 bases respectively, with 19 bases between them. In germline, CDR1 is KGHDR, CDR2 SFDVKD. The length of the CDR3 is 16 residues. CDR3 residues: CATSDPRPGKRYEQYF. CDR3 coding DNA: TGTGCCACCAGTGACCCCCGACCGGGAAAGCGATACGAGCAGTACTTC.

This clonotype occurred many times. The V and J genes are TRBV7-9 and TRBJ1-1, with D maybe TRBD1 (6 bases). The V and J ends lost 5 bases and 3 bases respectively, with 10 bases between them. The CDR3 has 13 amino acids. Per the germline V gene, CDR1 is SEHNR and CDR2 is FQNEAQ (reference sequence). The DNA for the CDR3 is TGTGCCAGCAGCCATGACAGGCACACTGAAGCTTTCTTT. This gives the protein CASSHDRHTEAFF. The entire variable domain, with the rest obtained from reference TRBV7-9 and TRBJ1-1, is as follows: DTGVSQNPRHKITKRGQNVTFRCDPISEHNRLYWYRQTLGQGPEFLTYFQNEAQLEKSRLLSDRFSAERPKGSFSTLEIQRTEQGDSAMYLCASSHDRHTEAFFGQGTRLTVV.

The chain recombines TRBV19 with TRBJ2-2; possibly TRBD2 for D (6 bases). V was trimmed by 2 bases and J by 0 bases, leaving 7 bases between them. The CDR3 runs 15 residues. Germline CDR1 and CDR2: LNHDA and SQIVND (reference sequence). In nucleotides, the CDR3 is TGTGCCAGTAGTATATCGGGGGCGAACACCGGGGAGCTGTTTTTT. This sequence encodes CASSISGANTGELFF.

Many counts were recorded for this clonotype. This sequence joins TRBV7-8 and TRBJ2-7; 10 bases agree with TRBD2. Germline CDR1 is SGHVS and CDR2 is FQNEAQ. The CDR3 has 15 amino acids. The V gene end was trimmed by 1 base and the J gene end by 6 bases; junction bases not matched to a gene: 6. This CDR3 is CASSLERLAGGEQYF. CDR3 sequence (DNA): TGTGCCAGCAGCTTAGAACGACTAGCGGGCGGCGAGCAGTACTTC.

In this sample, this clonotype turned up a few times. One end of the junction varies from germline; a read error may be responsible. V usage is TRBV4-1 and J usage is TRBJ1-2; possible D gene TRBD1, 5 bases. From germline, CDR1 is MGHRA and CDR2 YSYEKL. CDR3 length equals 15 residues. CDR3 DNA: TGTGCCAGCAGCCAAGGTCAGGGAGTGAACTATGGCTACACCTTC. Protein: CASSQGQGVNYGYTF.

Ten or more counts support this clonotype. The genes are TRBV11-2 and TRBJ2-2, with a possible D match to TRBD2 (5 bases). Germline V lookup: CDR1 SGHAT, CDR2 FQNNGV. Between the trimmed V and J ends, which lost 4 bases and 7 bases, there was a span of 16 bases. The CDR3 loop spans 15 amino acids. CDR3 protein: CASSSGAWGDGELFF. DNA of the CDR3: TGTGCCAGCAGCTCCGGCGCGTGGGGAGACGGGGAGCTGTTTTTT. Combining the CDR3 with reference TRBV11-2 and TRBJ2-2 gives the whole variable domain EAGVAQSPRYKIIEKRQSVAFWCNPISGHATLYWYQQILGQGPKLLIQFQNNGVVDDSQLPKDRFSAERLKGVDSTLKIQPAKLEDSAVYLCASSSGAWGDGELFFGEGSRLTVL.

This clonotype was observed many times. J is TRBJ2-3 and V is TRBV7-2; 7 nucleotides align to TRBD2. The CDR3 loop spans 15 amino acids. V lost 7 bases and J lost 4; bases outside the gene matches: 11. Germline values: CDR1 SGHTA, CDR2 FQGNSA. CDR3 DNA: TGTGCCAGCACCCTTGGGCGGGAGACGGCAGATACGCAGTATTTT. Translated, it gives CASTLGRETADTQYF.

The J gene is TRBJ2-1, the V gene TRBV28; 9 positions match TRBD1. This CDR3 is 16 amino acids long. V shed 5 bases and J 7 bases; nucleotides not matched to a gene: 12. Germline loops: CDR1 MDHEN, CDR2 SYDVKM. Here the CDR3 DNA reads TGTGCCAGCAGTGTAGGACCGGGACAGGGAGAGAATGAGCAGTTCTTC. Translated, it gives CASSVGPGQGENEQFF. Looking up the rest from reference TRBV28 and TRBJ2-1 gives the full variable domain: DVKVTQSSRYLVKRTGEKVFLECVQDMDHENMFWYRQDPGLGLRLIYFSYDVKMKEKGDIPEGYSVSREKKERFSLILESASTNQTSMYLCASSVGPGQGENEQFFGPGTRLTVL.